One T cell receptor (beta chain) is described in this entry. Antigen unknown. The germline V gene encodes CDR1 SGHRS and CDR2 YFSETQ. The CDR3 loop spans 14 amino acids. Trimming pared 0 bases from V and 6 bases from J, leaving 10 bases between. The data stem from a study of T-cell memory formation after mild COVID-19. Study-wide context: TCR clusters were largely donor specific. Study-level points and caveats: The study found balanced CD4/CD8 in clones contracting day 15 to 85 and a CD4+ lean in later expanders. Chiefly within CM and EM were the contracting CD4+ clones; CD8+ ones were within EMRA.

The TCR alpha and TCR beta cDNA libraries, bearing sample barcodes and UMIs, were generated by 5'RACE using constant-segment primers. TCRdb re-derived calls from the 5' RACE reads in MiXCR, one entry per CDR3 protein. This sample carries roughly 560,000 distinct CDR3 sequences, about a fifth of them seen once, and the ten largest clones take under 15%. This TCR derives from an adult woman who had mild COVID-19 (a few samples of this study predate the infection). Cell type and time point are not known. The rearrangement links TRBV5-1 to TRBJ2-1; no clear D gene. The source material was PBMCs or a T cell subset sorted from them (not recorded which). The CDR3 protein is CASSLAEVGNEQFF. The CDR3 nucleotides read TGCGCCAGCAGCTTGGCCGAGGTGGGCAATGAGCAGTTCTTC.